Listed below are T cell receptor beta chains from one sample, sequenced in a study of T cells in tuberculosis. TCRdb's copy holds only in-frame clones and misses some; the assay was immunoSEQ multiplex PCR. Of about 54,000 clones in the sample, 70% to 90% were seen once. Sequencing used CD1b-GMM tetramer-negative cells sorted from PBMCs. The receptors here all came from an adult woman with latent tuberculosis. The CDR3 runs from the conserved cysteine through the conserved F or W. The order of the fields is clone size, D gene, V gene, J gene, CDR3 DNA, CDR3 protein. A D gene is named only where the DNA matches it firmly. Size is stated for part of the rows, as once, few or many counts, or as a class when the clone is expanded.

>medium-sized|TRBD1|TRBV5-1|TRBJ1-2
TGCGCCAGCAGCTTGGGGACAGGGTTGTATGGCTACACCTTC
CASSLGTGLYGYTF
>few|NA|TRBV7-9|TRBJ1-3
TGTGCCAGCAGCCCTATCGCCGGGGGCTCTGGAAACACCATATATTTT
CASSPIAGGSGNTIYF
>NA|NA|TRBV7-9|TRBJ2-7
TGTGCCAGCAGCTTAGCAGGGGCCCACGAGCAGTACTTC
CASSLAGAHEQYF
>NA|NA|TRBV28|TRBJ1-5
TGTGCCAGCAGTCCCAGACTGGGGGGGGCTTATAGCAATCAGCCCCAGCATTTT
CASSPRLGGAYSNQPQHF
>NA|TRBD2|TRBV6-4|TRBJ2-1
TGTGCCAGCAGTGCTAGCGGGAGGGGGTCCTACAATGAGCAGTTCTTC
CASSASGRGSYNEQFF
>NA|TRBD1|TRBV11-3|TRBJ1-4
TGTGCCAGCAGGGGGGACAGGGGAATGCGTGAAAAACTGTTTTTT
CASRGDRGMREKLFF
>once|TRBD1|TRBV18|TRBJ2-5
TGTGCCAGCTCCCCGGCGACGACAGGGACCGAGACCCAGTACTTC
CASSPATTGTETQYF
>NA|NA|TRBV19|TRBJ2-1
TGTGCCAGTAGTATAGATCCAGACAGTTACAATGAGCAGTTCTTC
CASSIDPDSYNEQFF
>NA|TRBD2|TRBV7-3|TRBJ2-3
TGTGCCAGCAGCCGAACTAGCGGGGGCACAGATACGCAGTATTTT
CASSRTSGGTDTQYF
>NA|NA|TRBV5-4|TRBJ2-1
TGTGCCAGCAGCTTGGGGTTCCGGCACAGCAATTACAATGAGCAGTTCTTC
CASSLGFRHSNYNEQFF
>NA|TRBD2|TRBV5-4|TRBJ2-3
TGTGCCAGCAGCCTGAGGACTAGCGGGGGGGCTAGCACAGATACGCAGTATTTT
CASSLRTSGGASTDTQYF
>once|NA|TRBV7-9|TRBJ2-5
TGTGCCAGCAGCCTGACGGAGTACCCCCAAGAGACCCAGTACTTC
CASSLTEYPQETQYF
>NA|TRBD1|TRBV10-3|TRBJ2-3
TGTGCCATCACCGAGGGGTTAACGGGGACAGTAGATACGCAGTATTTT
CAITEGLTGTVDTQYF
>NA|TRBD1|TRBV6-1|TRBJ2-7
TGTGCCAGCAGTGGATGGGACAGCTCGTACGAGCAGTACTTC
CASSGWDSSYEQYF
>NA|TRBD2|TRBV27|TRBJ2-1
TGTGCCAGCAGCTCACTAGCGGGAGGTATGGATGAGCAGTTCTTC
CASSSLAGGMDEQFF
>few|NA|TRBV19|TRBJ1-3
TGTGCCAGCGGTGGGGGGAACACCATATATTTT
CASGGGNTIYF
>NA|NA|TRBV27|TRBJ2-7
TGTGCCAGCTCGAGACAGGAGAAATACGAGCAGTACTTC
CASSRQEKYEQYF
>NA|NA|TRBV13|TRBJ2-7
TGTGCCAGCAGCTTCCGGGACGAGCAGTACTTC
CASSFRDEQYF
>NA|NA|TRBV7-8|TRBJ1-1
TGTGCCAGCAGCTTCCCCCCCAGTGCAGAAGCTTTCTTT
CASSFPPSAEAFF
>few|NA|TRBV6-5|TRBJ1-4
TGTGCCAGCTCTCTTCAGGCCGTACCTAATGAAAAACTGTTTTTT
CASSLQAVPNEKLFF
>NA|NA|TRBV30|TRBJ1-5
TGTGCCTGGTCGGGGTCAGTGAGCAATCAGCCCCAGCATTTT
CAWSGSVSNQPQHF
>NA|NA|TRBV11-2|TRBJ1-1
TGTGCCAGCAGCTTAGTAGGGGTCACGTTGAACACTGAAGCTTTCTTT
CASSLVGVTLNTEAFF
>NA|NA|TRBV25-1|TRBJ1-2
TGTGCCAGTAGCCAGGGGTATGGCTACACCTTC
CASSQGYGYTF
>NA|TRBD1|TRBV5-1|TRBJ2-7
TGCGCCAGCAGCCAGACAGGGGGTTCCTACGAGCAGTACTTC
CASSQTGGSYEQYF
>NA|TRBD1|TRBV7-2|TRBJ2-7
TGTGCCAGCAGCCGAGATATAGACAGGGCCTCCTACGAGCAGTACTTC
CASSRDIDRASYEQYF
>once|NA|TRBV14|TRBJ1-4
TGTGCCAGCAGCCAAGTCGGCAGGGGATCTGAAAAACTGTTTTTT
CASSQVGRGSEKLFF
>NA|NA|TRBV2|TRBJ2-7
TGTGCCAGCAGTGCCATACAGGGCCTGGTCAACTTC
CASSAIQGLVNF
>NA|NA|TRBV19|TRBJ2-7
TGTGCCAGTAGTACAGGGCTGGGGGCATACGAGCAGTACTTC
CASSTGLGAYEQYF
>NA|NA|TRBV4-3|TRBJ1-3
TGCGCCAGCAGCCAAGCAGGGGTCACTGGAAACACCATATATTTT
CASSQAGVTGNTIYF
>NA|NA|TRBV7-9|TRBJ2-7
TGTGCCAGCAGTTCCCGGGGGGAGCAGTACTTC
CASSSRGEQYF
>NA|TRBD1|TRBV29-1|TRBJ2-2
TGCAGCGCCGGTGGGACAGCCACCGGGGAGCTGTTTTTT
CSAGGTATGELFF
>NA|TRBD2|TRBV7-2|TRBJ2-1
TGTGCCAGCAGCTTAGCGAGGGGACTACGCAACAATGAGCAGTTCTTC
CASSLARGLRNNEQFF
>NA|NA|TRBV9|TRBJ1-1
TGTGCCAGCAGCGTAGGGCAGGGTGTTACCACTGAAGCTTTCTTT
CASSVGQGVTTEAFF
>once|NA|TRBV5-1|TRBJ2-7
TGCGCCAGCAGCTTGGAAGGACAGTTTGGCTCCTACGAGCAGTACTTC
CASSLEGQFGSYEQYF
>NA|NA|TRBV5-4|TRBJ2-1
TGTGCCAGCAGCTTGACTGGGGCGGGGAACTCCTACAATGAGCAGTTCTTC
CASSLTGAGNSYNEQFF
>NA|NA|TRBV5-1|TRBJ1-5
TGCGCCAGCAGCTTGACAGGGAATAAGGGTCAGCCCCAGCATTTT
CASSLTGNKGQPQHF
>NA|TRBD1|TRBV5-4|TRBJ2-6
TGTGCCAGCAGACGGACAGGGGGGGCTGGGGCCAACGTCCTGACTTTC
CASRRTGGAGANVLTF
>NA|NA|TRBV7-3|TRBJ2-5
TGTGCCAGCAGCTCCGGACACCAAGGGGAGACCCAGTACTTC
CASSSGHQGETQYF
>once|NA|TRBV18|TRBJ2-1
TGTGCCAACTCACTGGACGGAGGGGTGTATGAGCAGTTCTTC
CANSLDGGVYEQFF
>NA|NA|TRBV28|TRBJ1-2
TGTGCCAGCAGTTCAGTCGGAGAACCTAACTATGGCTACACCTTC
CASSSVGEPNYGYTF
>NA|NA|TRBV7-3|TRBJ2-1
TGTGCCAGCAGCTTCAACGACAGACTCGGCGATGAGCAGTTCTTC
CASSFNDRLGDEQFF
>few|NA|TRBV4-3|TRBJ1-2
TGCGCCAGCAGCCAAGATAGAGCGTACTATGGCTACACCTTC
CASSQDRAYYGYTF